This T cell receptor beta chain emerged from a study of molecular identifiers for immune sequencing clone quantification. This clonotype was detected ten times or more. Its target is unknown. Each CDR3 protein is one row after TCRdb ran MiXCR on the PCR reads. The sample holds some 680,000 distinct CDR3 sequences, less than 30% seen once. General observations from the study: Over 98% of effector molecules, yet under 1% of naive-cell molecules, were held by clones above 20 RNA copies.

CDR3 length: 13 amino acids. Trimming removed 1 base from V and 2 bases from J, with 6 bases in between. Germline lookup yields CDR1 SQVTM and CDR2 ANQGSEA. The gene calls are TRBV29-1 and TRBJ2-4; the D is unclear. The TCR originated in a human donor in good health. Some libraries in this study had Jurkat cell RNA spiked in. What was sequenced was naive CD8+ T cells from blood, with Jurkat cell RNA spiked in. Sample subset: FACS-sorted CD8+CD4-CCR7+CD45RA+ naive T cells. CDR3: CSVEAATKNIQYF. In DNA form, the CDR3 reads TGCAGCGTTGAAGCCGCTACCAAAAACATTCAGTACTTC.